A selection of T cell receptor beta chains follows, all from one sample in a study of CD8 T cells in Susac syndrome. Each CDR3 protein gets one entry after TCRdb re-called the immunoSEQ multiplex PCR reads with MiXCR. The repertoire holds some 130,000 distinct CDR3 sequences, with approximately 95% as singletons. Sequenced: CD8+ T cells from PBMCs. The receptors stem from a human donor with Susac syndrome. The CDR3 runs from the conserved cysteine through the conserved F or W. A D gene is named only where the DNA matches it firmly. Size values are once, few and many counts, or a class for expanded clones, and some rows have none.

size | D | J | V | CDR3
- | TRBD1 | TRBJ1-5 | TRBV27 | CASSLSRGWYSNQPQHF
- | TRBD1 | TRBJ2-2 | TRBV24-1 | CATSDQGADTGELFF
- | TRBD1 | TRBJ2-3 | TRBV2 | CASRPLTGATDTQYF
- | - | TRBJ2-7 | TRBV6-6 | CASSIDGSYEQYF
- | - | TRBJ2-7 | TRBV11-1 | CASSFGGTVSEQYF
- | - | TRBJ1-2 | TRBV12-3/TRBV12-4 | CASSLNRRGYTF
- | TRBD1 | TRBJ2-4 | TRBV6-5 | CASSYIWTGGSEDIQYF
- | - | TRBJ2-1 | TRBV5-1 | CASSLGYSSYNEQFF
- | - | TRBJ1-2 | TRBV4-1 | CASSQVWRVGYTF
- | - | TRBJ2-7 | TRBV28 | CASSFHNYEQYF
- | TRBD2 | TRBJ2-1 | TRBV5-4 | CASSLALSGFYNEQFF
once | - | TRBJ2-7 | TRBV27 | CASSLSPGRYEQYF
- | - | TRBJ2-5 | TRBV5-4 | CASSLFQETQYF
once | - | TRBJ2-7 | TRBV30 | CAWSIVGRSGAPSYEQYF
once | - | TRBJ1-1 | TRBV24-1 | CATSGPGTSNTEAFF
- | - | TRBJ1-5 | TRBV13 | CASSFGGYSNQPQHF
few | TRBD2 | TRBJ2-1 | TRBV20-1 | CSARGLAGGRVYNEQFF
- | TRBD2 | TRBJ2-1 | TRBV4-1 | CASSPSTSGNYNEQFF
- | TRBD2 | TRBJ2-5 | TRBV12-3/TRBV12-4 | CASSLPGLAGVETQYF
- | - | TRBJ2-2 | TRBV4-2 | CASSQVYRVPGELFF
- | - | TRBJ1-1 | TRBV7-9 | CASSSGQAEAFF
few | - | TRBJ1-4 | TRBV20-1 | CSARDWRGSPIDEKLFF
- | - | TRBJ2-1 | TRBV20-1 | CSARLGLEQFF
- | - | TRBJ2-5 | TRBV9 | CASSVDPATPLVGETQYF
few | - | TRBJ2-7 | TRBV28 | CASSPSGSHEQYF
- | - | TRBJ2-1 | TRBV7-9 | CASSAPVNEQFF
- | TRBD2 | TRBJ2-7 | TRBV6-5 | CASSYATSGRYEQYF
- | - | TRBJ1-2 | TRBV13 | CASSLETVSTGYTF
- | - | TRBJ1-1 | TRBV3-1 | CASSPTGYGTEAFF
- | TRBD1 | TRBJ1-5 | TRBV12-3/TRBV12-4 | CASRRQGEQPQHF
- | - | TRBJ2-7 | TRBV2 | CASLDQTYEQYF
- | - | TRBJ1-2 | TRBV7-2 | CASSLASQLNYGYTF
- | - | TRBJ2-1 | TRBV29-1 | CSVEGLSYNEQFF
- | - | TRBJ2-7 | TRBV30 | CAWSSGGEDEQYF
- | TRBD1 | TRBJ2-7 | TRBV25-1 | CASSFRGQEYEQYF
- | TRBD2 | TRBJ2-3 | TRBV12-3/TRBV12-4 | CASSSLAGGLTPPDTQYF
- | TRBD1 | TRBJ2-7 | TRBV29-1 | CSVPTGAYEQYF
once | - | TRBJ2-4 | TRBV27 | CASSFGGGIQYF
- | - | TRBJ1-1 | TRBV4-1 | CASSQGLGEPNTEAFF
- | TRBD1 | TRBJ1-1 | TRBV30 | CAWIPTGGNAEAFF
- | TRBD1 | TRBJ1-4 | TRBV9 | CASSTEGTGDEKLFF
- | - | TRBJ2-5 | TRBV4-1 | CASSQVAGRGQETQYF
- | - | TRBJ2-1 | TRBV12-3/TRBV12-4 | CASSPGDSPAKQFF
- | TRBD2 | TRBJ2-1 | TRBV14 | CASSQAAGGMNNEQFF